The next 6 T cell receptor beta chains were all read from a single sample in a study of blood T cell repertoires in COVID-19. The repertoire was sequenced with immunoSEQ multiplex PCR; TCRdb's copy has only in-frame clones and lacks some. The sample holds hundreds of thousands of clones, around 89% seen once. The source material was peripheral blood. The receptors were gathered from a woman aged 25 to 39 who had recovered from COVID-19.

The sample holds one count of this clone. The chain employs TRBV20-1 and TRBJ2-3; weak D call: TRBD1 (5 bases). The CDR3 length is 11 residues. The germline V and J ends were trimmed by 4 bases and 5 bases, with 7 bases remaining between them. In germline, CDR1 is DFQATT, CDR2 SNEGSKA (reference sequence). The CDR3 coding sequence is TGCAGTGCTAATAGGGGAGATACGCAGTATTTT. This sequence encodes CSANRGDTQYF.

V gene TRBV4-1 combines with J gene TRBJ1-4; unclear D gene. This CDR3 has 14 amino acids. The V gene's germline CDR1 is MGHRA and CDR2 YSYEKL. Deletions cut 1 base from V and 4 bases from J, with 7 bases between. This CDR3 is CASSQARINEKLFF. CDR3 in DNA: TGCGCCAGCAGCCAAGCCAGGATTAATGAAAAACTGTTTTTT.

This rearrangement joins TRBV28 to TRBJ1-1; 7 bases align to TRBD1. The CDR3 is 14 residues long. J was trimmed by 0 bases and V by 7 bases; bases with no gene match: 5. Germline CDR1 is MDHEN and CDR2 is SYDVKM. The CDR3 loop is CASNRGQMNTEAFF. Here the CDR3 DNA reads TGTGCCAGCAACCGGGGACAGATGAACACTGAAGCTTTCTTT.

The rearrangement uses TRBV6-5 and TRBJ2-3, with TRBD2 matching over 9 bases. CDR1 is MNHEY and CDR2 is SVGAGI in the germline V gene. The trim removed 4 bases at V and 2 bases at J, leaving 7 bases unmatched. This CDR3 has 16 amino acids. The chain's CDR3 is CASSLTSGKHTDTQYF. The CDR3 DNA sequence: TGTGCCAGCAGTTTGACTAGCGGAAAACACACAGATACGCAGTATTTT.

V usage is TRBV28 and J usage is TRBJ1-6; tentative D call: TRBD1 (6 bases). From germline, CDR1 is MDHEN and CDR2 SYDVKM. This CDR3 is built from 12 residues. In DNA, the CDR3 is TGTGCTACCACAGGGCGTAATTCACCCCTCCACTTT. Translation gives CATTGRNSPLHF.

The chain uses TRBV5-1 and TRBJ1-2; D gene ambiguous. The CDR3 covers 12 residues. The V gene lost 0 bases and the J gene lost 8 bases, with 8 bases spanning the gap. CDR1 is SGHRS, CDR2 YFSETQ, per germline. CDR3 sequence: CASSLDGVGYTF. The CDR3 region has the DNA TGCGCCAGCAGCTTGGACGGAGTCGGCTACACCTTC.